The subject of this entry is one TCR beta chain. Its target is not known. The data belong to a study of blood T cells in healthy people across ages. Next came a second PCR, run for about 7 to 11 cycles, which used a sample-barcoded 5' primer along with a J-beta primer mix. Each CDR3 protein is one row after TCRdb ran MiXCR on the 5' RACE reads. The data show almost 1 million distinct CDR3 sequences, just over 50% seen once. Regarding the study as a whole: With age, beta diversity per million T cells declined roughly linearly, significantly by around 43. Estimates of total diversity, which came from one million sequenced T cells, were considered to be underestimates. PBMCs that were unsorted prevented a conclusive naive versus antigen-experienced comparison.

Trimming stripped 6 bases from V and 3 bases from J, with 14 bases between. This CDR3 spans 13 amino acids. Germline CDR1 reads DFQATT; CDR2 reads SNEGSKA (reference sequence). This chain uses TRBV20-1 with TRBJ1-1, with D unresolved. The sequencing sample was made of blood. This receptor was taken from a woman aged 55 to 70 in good health. The CDR3 is CSARASDHTEAFF. The CDR3 DNA reads as TGCAGTGCAAGGGCCTCCGATCACACTGAAGCTTTCTTT.